This T cell receptor beta chain was identified in a study of T cells in localized non-small cell lung cancer. Study-wide findings and caveats: Longer overall survival was seen with higher T cell density measured in blood. Sequencing involved a lone tumor region, leaving heterogeneity possible. Appearances in adjacent lung were noted for a median 57 of the top 100 tumor clones. Of the tissues analyzed, uninvolved adjacent lung showed maximal T cell clonality, greater than tumor.

Data came from immunoSEQ multiplex PCR; TCRdb stores just in-frame clones and leaves some out. The table lists tens of thousands of clones, roughly 90% of them singletons. A note on this clone: Its antigen is undetermined.

This CDR3 spans 11 amino acids. Germline V gene data show CDR1 as SNHLY and CDR2 as FYNNEI. V lost 4 bases, J lost 4 bases, and 4 bases lay in between. The TCR was taken from a man between 40 and 75 years old with stage I lung adenocarcinoma. J is TRBJ2-5 and V is TRBV2; D gene unclear. Sequences were derived from peripheral blood, sampled before any cancer treatment. Written as DNA, the CDR3 is TGTGCCAGCAGTGGCGGAGAGACCCAGTACTTC. It specifies CASSGGETQYF.